This entry lists 7 T cell receptor beta chains sequenced from one sample in a study of blood T cell repertoires in COVID-19. This table comes from immunoSEQ multiplex PCR, and its TCRdb copy is limited to in-frame clones, with some not included. The table includes approximately 450,000 clones, about 85% detected once. The material sequenced was PBMCs or T cells enriched from blood (not recorded which). The receptors were sampled from a young woman with acute COVID-19.

The chain uses TRBV2 and TRBJ2-1; D gene unclear. CDR1 SNHLY and CDR2 FYNNEI come from the germline V gene. CDR3 length equals 11 residues. V was cut by 8 bases and J by 9 bases, with 11 bases left in between. The CDR3 here is CASGLVREQFF. In nucleotides, the CDR3 is TGTGCCAGCGGCCTCGTTCGTGAGCAGTTCTTC.

The chain recombines TRBV19 with TRBJ1-5, with D tentatively TRBD1 (5 bases). Looked up from germline, CDR1 is LNHDA and CDR2 is SQIVND (reference sequence). Trimming took off 6 bases at V and 6 bases at J, with 12 bases between the two ends. CDR3 length: 13 residues. The chain's CDR3 is CASSAGGGQPQHF. CDR3 DNA: TGTGCCAGTAGCGCGGGGGGGGGTCAGCCCCAGCATTTT.

The V gene is TRBV29-1, the J gene TRBJ2-7, with 10 bases identical to TRBD1. CDR1 and CDR2 (germline): SQVTM, ANQGSEA. The CDR3 spans 14 residues. The junction had 8 bases not matched to a gene; V was cut back by 6 bases and J by 3 bases. CDR3 sequence reads: CSVDGQGGNYEQYF. CDR3 sequence (DNA): TGCAGCGTGGACGGACAGGGGGGAAACTACGAGCAGTACTTC.

This clone appeared once. The rearrangement uses TRBV28 and TRBJ2-1, with TRBD2 matching 12 bases. Germline values: CDR1 MDHEN, CDR2 SYDVKM. The V segment lost 8 bases and the J segment 3 bases; nucleotides outside the gene matches: 5. This CDR3 has 15 residues. The CDR3 coding sequence is TGTGCCAGCGTTCAGGGACTAGCGGGCTACAATGAGCAGTTCTTC. Translation: CASVQGLAGYNEQFF. Full variable domain (missing parts from reference TRBV28 and TRBJ2-1): DVKVTQSSRYLVKRTGEKVFLECVQDMDHENMFWYRQDPGLGLRLIYFSYDVKMKEKGDIPEGYSVSREKKERFSLILESASTNQTSMYLCASVQGLAGYNEQFFGPGTRLTVL.

The chain joins TRBV5-6 to TRBJ2-1; 11 bases line up with TRBD2. The CDR3 has 19 residues. Germline assignment: CDR1 SGHDT and CDR2 YYEEEE. V was clipped by 0 bases and J by 4 bases; unmatched bases: 12. In DNA, the CDR3 is TGTGCCAGCAGCTTGGATTTGTTGCTAGCGGGGGGTGAATACAATGAGCAGTTCTTC. Translating gives CASSLDLLLAGGEYNEQFF.

The chain couples TRBV6-5 to TRBJ2-7; 9 bases line up with TRBD2. CDR1 is MNHEY, CDR2 SVGAGI, per germline. With V trimmed by 6 bases and J by 1 base, 7 bases remained unmatched. The CDR3 is 15 residues long. CDR3 coding DNA: TGTGCCAGCAGCGACGTCGCGGGGGGGTCCTACGAGCAGTACTTC. This sequence encodes CASSDVAGGSYEQYF.

This chain uses TRBV7-2 with TRBJ2-4; D perhaps matches TRBD2 (6 bases). The length of the CDR3 is 17 residues. CDR1 is SGHTA and CDR2 is FQGNSA in the germline V gene. V lost 2 bases and J 1 base, leaving 15 bases between the germline ends. CDR3 bases: TGTGCCAGCAGCTTATTACCCGGGAGTCTGGCCAAAAACATTCAGTACTTC. It encodes CASSLLPGSLAKNIQYF.